A selection of T cell receptor beta chains follows, all from one sample in a study of T cell responses to AZD1222 COVID-19 vaccine. The assay was immunoSEQ multiplex PCR, and TCRdb's table has in-frame clones only and misses some. The sample holds approximately 200,000 clones; about 89% are singletons and the top ten take 3% to 3.5%. This specimen consisted of peripheral blood, obtained 28 days after the second AZD1222 dose. Receptors originate from an adult who received the AZD1222 COVID-19 vaccine. CDR3s include the opening cysteine and the closing phenylalanine or tryptophan. A D gene is named only where the DNA matches it firmly. Some rows mark clone size as missing; the rest say once, few, many or name a class of expanded clone.

v_call	clone_size	j_call	d_call	cdr3_nt	cdr3_aa
TRBV4-1	NA	TRBJ2-2	TRBD2	TGCGCCAGTAGCGGGAGTGTCACCGGGGAGCTGTTTTTT	CASSGSVTGELFF
TRBV6-5	NA	TRBJ1-2	TRBD1	TGTGCCAGCAGGGTTGGACAGGGGGTGGCGGGCTACACCTTC	CASRVGQGVAGYTF
TRBV7-3	NA	TRBJ2-1	NA	TGTGCCAGCAGCTTAGATGCGGGATCTAACAATGAGCAGTTCTTC	CASSLDAGSNNEQFF
TRBV19	NA	TRBJ1-2	TRBD1	TGTGCCAGTAGTCCGCCCCTACGACAGGGCTATGGCTACACCTTC	CASSPPLRQGYGYTF
TRBV15	NA	TRBJ1-4	NA	TGTGCCACCAGCAGAGAACAGGGAAATGAAAAACTGTTTTTT	CATSREQGNEKLFF
TRBV4-1	NA	TRBJ1-2	NA	TGCGCCAGCGGGCAGGGAGGAATCTATGGCTACACCTTC	CASGQGGIYGYTF
TRBV28	NA	TRBJ1-2	NA	TGTGCCAGCAGTTTATTTACCTATGGCTACACCTTC	CASSLFTYGYTF
TRBV19	NA	TRBJ2-5	NA	TGTGCCAGTAGTATCGGTGGGCAGGGGGAGACCCAGTACTTC	CASSIGGQGETQYF
TRBV30	NA	TRBJ1-2	NA	TGTGCCTGGAATCTCCCCCGGGGATATGGCTACACCTTC	CAWNLPRGYGYTF
TRBV12-5	NA	TRBJ2-7	NA	TGTGCTAGTGGTTTGGTAAGGCTAGGGCGGACGAGATCCTACGAGCAGTACTTC	CASGLVRLGRTRSYEQYF
TRBV19	NA	TRBJ1-1	TRBD1	TGTGCCAGTAGCTTTCAGGGGGCGCGGTTAACTGAAGCTTTCTTT	CASSFQGARLTEAFF
TRBV30	NA	TRBJ2-2	NA	TGTGCCTGGGGACGGACCACGAACACCGGGGAGCTGTTTTTT	CAWGRTTNTGELFF
TRBV7-3	NA	TRBJ2-6	NA	TGTGCCAGCAGCTTACCCAGGGGCTCCGGGGCCAACGTCCTGACTTTC	CASSLPRGSGANVLTF
TRBV7-8	NA	TRBJ1-2	NA	TGTGCCAGCAGCCTAGCGGGGTTTAGGGCATCGGGGGGCTACACCTTC	CASSLAGFRASGGYTF
TRBV11-3	NA	TRBJ2-1	NA	TGTGCCAGCAGCTTAGTGGGTAGATGGAATGAGCAGTTCTTC	CASSLVGRWNEQFF
TRBV9	NA	TRBJ2-1	TRBD2	TGTGCCAGCAGCGTTGGGACTAGTACCTACAATGAGCAGTTCTTC	CASSVGTSTYNEQFF
TRBV19	NA	TRBJ2-7	NA	TGTGCCAGTAGTATCCGCGGGCCGGGCGGATCCTACGAGCAGTACTTC	CASSIRGPGGSYEQYF
TRBV7-8	NA	TRBJ1-3	NA	TGTGCCAGCACCCCGTCCGGGGCATCTGGAAACACCATATATTTT	CASTPSGASGNTIYF
TRBV5-1	once	TRBJ2-5	NA	TGCGCCAGCAGCCCCTCTAGCACGGAGGCGAGGACCCAGTACTTC	CASSPSSTEARTQYF
TRBV14	NA	TRBJ1-1	NA	TGTGCCAGCAGCCCGATAAGGGACGCCGGTTCTGAAGCTTTCTTT	CASSPIRDAGSEAFF
TRBV7-2	NA	TRBJ1-5	NA	TGTGCCAGCAGCCAAACACAGGGAATTGGTCAGCCCCAGCATTTT	CASSQTQGIGQPQHF
TRBV19	NA	TRBJ1-1	NA	TGTGCCAGTAGGCTCGGCAACACTGAAGCTTTCTTT	CASRLGNTEAFF
TRBV12-3/TRBV12-4	NA	TRBJ2-7	NA	TGTGCCAGCAGTTTCGGTTTATTCGCCGAGCAGTACTTC	CASSFGLFAEQYF